A selection of T cell receptor beta chains follows, all from one sample in a study of T cells in Graves' hyperthyroidism and ophthalmopathy. MiXCR, applied by TCRdb to the multiplex PCR reads, yields one record per CDR3 protein. This sample yields some 460,000 distinct CDR3 sequences, of which 15% to 17% are seen a single time; over 7.5% belongs to the top ten. Sequenced input: blood. The source of these receptors is a woman aged 18-29 years with Graves' hyperthyroidism. The CDR3 runs from the conserved cysteine through the conserved F or W. The D gene is left open where the match is weak. Clone size is stated in some rows and not others, as once, few, many or a class when expanded.

DNA	CDR3	J	V	D	size
TGTGCCAGCAGCCTGGACCACGCCTACGAGCAGTACTTC	CASSLDHAYEQYF	TRBJ2-7	TRBV11-2	.	many
TGTGCCAGCAGTGAAGAGCGACAGTATACGCAGTATTTT	CASSEERQYTQYF	TRBJ2-3	TRBV2	.	many
TGTGCCAGTAGTATAGGCAGGATGACAGATACGCAGTATTTT	CASSIGRMTDTQYF	TRBJ2-3	TRBV19	.	few
TGTGCCAGCAGCTTAGTGCCTTTGAGGGGGCCCTACGAGCAGTACTTC	CASSLVPLRGPYEQYF	TRBJ2-7	TRBV11-2	TRBD1	many
TGTGCCAGCAGCACAGACTTAGCGGGGGGCCCTGGGGCCAACGTCCTGACTTTC	CASSTDLAGGPGANVLTF	TRBJ2-6	TRBV7-9	TRBD2	few
TGTGCCAGCAGTTCTTTTTCGACTACTGGAAACACCATATATTTT	CASSSFSTTGNTIYF	TRBJ1-3	TRBV12-3/TRBV12-4	.	many
TGTGCCAGCAGCTTTTGGGGTGATTATAGCAATCAGCCCCAGCATTTT	CASSFWGDYSNQPQHF	TRBJ1-5	TRBV5-6	.	many
TGTGCCAGCAGTGAAAGCGGGGGGGCCTACAATGAGCAGTTCTTC	CASSESGGAYNEQFF	TRBJ2-1	TRBV2	TRBD2	many
TGTGCCAGCAGTATTGGACAGGGCAGAGAGACCCAGTACTTC	CASSIGQGRETQYF	TRBJ2-5	TRBV19	TRBD1	many
TGTGCCATCAGGGGCCCCGGCAATGAGCAGTTCTTC	CAIRGPGNEQFF	TRBJ2-1	TRBV10-3	.	many
TGTGCCTGGACGCAGGGGACGAACACTGAAGCTTTCTTT	CAWTQGTNTEAFF	TRBJ1-1	TRBV30	.	many
TGTGCCAGCAGCTTCCGACTAGCGGGAGGTTCAGATACGCAGTATTTT	CASSFRLAGGSDTQYF	TRBJ2-3	TRBV7-2	TRBD2	many
TGTGCCAGCAGCGGCTACCTAGGGAACAGACCCTTTACCCAAGAGACCCAGTACTTC	CASSGYLGNRPFTQETQYF	TRBJ2-5	TRBV7-2	.	.
TGTGCCAGCAGCGTTGGGGGGGTAGGAAACATTCAGTACTTC	CASSVGGVGNIQYF	TRBJ2-4	TRBV9	TRBD2	many
TGTGCCAGCAGTTACCCGTCCACGGGCGGCTACACCTTC	CASSYPSTGGYTF	TRBJ1-2	TRBV6-7	.	.